This T cell receptor (beta chain) is from a study of shared T cell receptors in the human thymus. The CDR3 consists of 15 residues. The junction had 13 bases not matched to a gene; V was cut back by 4 bases and J by 8 bases. Germline V CDR1 and CDR2: LGHNA, YSLEER. Profiled with immunoSEQ multiplex PCR; TCRdb holds only in-frame clones, not every one. The sample contains about 660,000 clones, roughly 90% of which appear only once. Another study also made use of these data, one on human thymus T cells. This second study says: Corrective heart surgery yielded the resections from which the thymus tissue came. Blood and thymic repertoires both appeared biased in V and J gene usage. Reports from related research described highly overlapping thymic repertoires among unrelated individuals.

Sequenced: thymocytes. This chain joins TRBV4-3 and TRBJ1-2; TRBD1 matches 7 bases. This TCR came from a boy less than two years old with a congenital heart defect. For the CDR3, the DNA is TGCGCCAGCAGCCCATCTCCGGGACAGTCGGGAGGCTACACCTTC. Amino acid sequence: CASSPSPGQSGGYTF.